This TCR beta chain was recovered during a study of blood T cell repertoires in COVID-19. Sequencing was performed with immunoSEQ multiplex PCR; in TCRdb, only in-frame clones are kept and a portion is missing. The data show 85,000 to 90,000 clones, approximately 92% seen once. The sample taken for sequencing was peripheral blood. The sequence came from a woman at least 80 years old with active COVID-19.

CDR3: CASSLQAGGPRDTQYF. CDR3 nucleotide sequence: TGTGCCAGCAGCTTACAGGCGGGAGGGCCGAGAGATACGCAGTATTTT. The chain links TRBV7-3 to TRBJ2-3; 9 bases map to TRBD2. J was trimmed by 5 bases and V by 2 bases; bases with no gene match: 8. CDR1 SGHTA and CDR2 FQGTGA come from the germline V gene. This CDR3 has 16 amino acids.